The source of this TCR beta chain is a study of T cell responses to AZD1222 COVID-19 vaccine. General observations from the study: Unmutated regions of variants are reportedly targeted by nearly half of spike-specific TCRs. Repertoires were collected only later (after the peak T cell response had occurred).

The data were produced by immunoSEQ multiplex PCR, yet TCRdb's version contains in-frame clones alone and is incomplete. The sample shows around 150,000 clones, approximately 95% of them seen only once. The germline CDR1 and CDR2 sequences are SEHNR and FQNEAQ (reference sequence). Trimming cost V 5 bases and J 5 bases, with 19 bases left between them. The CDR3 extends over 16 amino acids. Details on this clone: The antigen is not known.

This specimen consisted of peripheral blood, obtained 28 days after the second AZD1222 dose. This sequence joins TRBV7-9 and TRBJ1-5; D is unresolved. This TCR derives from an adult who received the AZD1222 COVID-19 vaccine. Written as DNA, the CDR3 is TGTGCCAGCAGCGGATCAAATTGGGTTGCCGATCAGCCCCAGCATTTT. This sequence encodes CASSGSNWVADQPQHF.